What follows are 17 T cell receptor beta chains derived from one specimen sequenced in a study of T cells in localized non-small cell lung cancer. The assay was immunoSEQ multiplex PCR, and TCRdb's table has in-frame clones only and misses some. The sample lists roughly 30,000 clones; roughly 89% were seen once. The specimen comprised peripheral blood, sampled before any cancer treatment. The receptors here all came from a woman between 18 and 49 years old with stage I lung adenocarcinoma.

The chain combines TRBV30 with TRBJ2-5; 9 nucleotides agree with TRBD1. V shed 2 bases and J 5 bases; nucleotides not matched to a gene: 15. The CDR3 has 17 amino acids. Germline V gives CDR1 GTSNPN, CDR2 SVGIG (reference sequence). CDR3: CAWSSTTGGVWLETQYF. The CDR3 nucleotides read TGTGCCTGGAGTTCAACCACAGGGGGCGTATGGTTGGAGACCCAGTACTTC.

This chain links TRBV28 with TRBJ2-1, with 9 bases aligning to TRBD2. The germline CDR1 and CDR2 sequences are MDHEN and SYDVKM. The J segment lost 7 bases and the V segment lost 1 base, leaving 8 bases of the junction unmatched. CDR3 length equals 16 residues. CDR3 sequence: CASSLYAGGPGNEQFF. In DNA, the CDR3 is TGTGCCAGCAGTTTATACGCGGGAGGGCCTGGGAATGAGCAGTTCTTC.

The table lists this clone with a count of one. V usage is TRBV10-3 and J usage is TRBJ2-7; D is possibly TRBD2 (5 bases). In germline, CDR1 is ENHRY, CDR2 SYGVKD. The CDR3 runs to 14 residues. Trimming removed 2 bases at V and 5 bases at J, with 13 bases between. The CDR3 coding sequence is TGTGCCATCAGTGAGCAGGACTGGAGGAACGAGCAGTACTTC. Its protein product is CAISEQDWRNEQYF.

The chain carries TRBV11-3 and TRBJ2-7; D is perhaps TRBD2 (6 bases). The germline CDR1 and CDR2 sequences are SGHNT and YENEEA. The CDR3 sequence is 15 residues long. Trimming removed 0 bases at V and 2 bases at J, with 11 bases between. The CDR3, as DNA: TGTGCCAGCAGCTTAGAGGGGGAGGTAGCCTACGAGCAGTACTTC. Translation gives CASSLEGEVAYEQYF.

This clone was seen a single time. This chain connects TRBV9 to TRBJ2-1; 7 nucleotides align to TRBD2. The trim removed 4 bases at V and 8 bases at J, leaving 15 bases unmatched. The germline CDR1 and CDR2 sequences are SGDLS and YYNGEE. The CDR3 has 16 amino acids. The CDR3 protein is CASSSSGRELGHEQFF. For the CDR3, the DNA is TGTGCCAGCAGCTCCTCGGGGCGGGAGTTGGGCCATGAGCAGTTCTTC.

The gene calls are TRBV4-3 and TRBJ2-6, with D unclear. Per germline, CDR1 LGHNA and CDR2 YSLEER. CDR3 length equals 14 residues. V was shortened by 1 base and J by 2 bases, with 3 bases between the two germline ends. In DNA, the CDR3 is TGCGCCAGCAGCCAAGGAACTGGGGCCAACGTCCTGACTTTC. This sequence encodes CASSQGTGANVLTF.

The CDR3 coding sequence is TGTGCCAGCAGTATTCCGGGACAGGTTAATCAGCCCCAGCATTTT. Translating it yields CASSIPGQVNQPQHF. The chain combines TRBV28 with TRBJ1-5; 8 nucleotides match TRBD1. This CDR3 region has 15 residues. V lost 5 bases, J lost 4 bases, and 7 bases stayed unmatched. Germline-derived CDR1 and CDR2 are MDHEN and SYDVKM.

This sequence joins TRBV18 and TRBJ2-7; 10 positions match TRBD2. V shed 1 base and J 5 bases; nucleotides not matched to a gene: 11. CDR3 size: 17 residues. Germline assignment: CDR1 KGHSH and CDR2 LQKENI. CDR3 coding DNA: TGTGCCAGCTCACCACGGACTCCGGGACTAGCGAGGAACGAGCAGTACTTC. Protein sequence: CASSPRTPGLARNEQYF.

The chain uses TRBV5-1 and TRBJ2-1, with D possibly called TRBD1 or TRBD2 (5 bases each). In germline, CDR1 is SGHRS, CDR2 YFSETQ. The CDR3 contains 16 residues. V was trimmed by 3 bases and J by 4 bases, leaving 17 bases between them. The CDR3 DNA reads TGCGCCAGCAGCTGGGACCCGACTACAGGATACAATGAGCAGTTCTTC. Translated, it gives CASSWDPTTGYNEQFF.

This clone came up once. The V gene is TRBV7-2, the J gene TRBJ2-5; D uncertain. The CDR3 length is 14 residues. Germline values: CDR1 SGHTA, CDR2 FQGNSA. The V gene lost 0 bases and the J gene lost 1 base, with 6 bases spanning the gap. CDR3 in amino acids: CASSLAGSQETQYF. The CDR3 DNA sequence: TGTGCCAGCAGCTTAGCTGGGTCCCAAGAGACCCAGTACTTC.

A single count supports this clone. The chain joins TRBV18 to TRBJ2-1; 7 bases align to TRBD1. The ends lost 3 bases at V and 5 bases at J; junction bases unmatched: 1. Germline lookup yields CDR1 KGHSH and CDR2 LQKENI. The CDR3 is 13 amino acids. CDR3 sequence (DNA): TGTGCCAGCTCACCCACAGGGGACAATGAGCAGTTCTTC. Protein product: CASSPTGDNEQFF.

The chain uses TRBV29-1 and TRBJ2-3; the match to TRBD2 covers 12 bases. The CDR3 loop spans 16 amino acids. J gave up 0 bases and V 8 bases, and 9 bases lay outside the gene matches. The germline gives CDR1 SQVTM, CDR2 ANQGSEA. The DNA for the CDR3 is TGCAGCCTGTCCCTAGCGGGAGGGTGGAGCACAGATACGCAGTATTTT. Translated: CSLSLAGGWSTDTQYF.

This chain joins TRBV19 and TRBJ2-3; perhaps TRBD2 as D (5 bases). Germline V gene lookup returns CDR1 LNHDA and CDR2 SQIVND (reference sequence). The V gene lost 5 bases and the J gene lost 7 bases, with 10 bases spanning the gap. CDR3 length: 12 residues. CDR3 protein: CASSPPGNTQYF. In DNA form, the CDR3 reads TGTGCCAGTAGTCCCCCCGGGAATACGCAGTATTTT.

This rearrangement joins TRBV29-1 to TRBJ1-2; TRBD1 aligns across 10 bases. With V trimmed by 0 bases and J by 5 bases, 12 bases remained unmatched. Germline V gene sequence: CDR1 SQVTM, CDR2 ANQGSEA. The CDR3 spans 17 residues. Here the CDR3 DNA reads TGCAGCGTTGAAGATCTGACAGGGGGCGGTCGAGGTTATGGCTACACCTTC. Its protein product is CSVEDLTGGGRGYGYTF.

The rearrangement uses TRBV5-1 and TRBJ2-1, with 11 bases aligning to TRBD1. The V and J ends lost 4 bases and 3 bases, in that order; junction bases with no gene match: 6. CDR3 size: 16 residues. CDR1 is SGHRS and CDR2 is YFSETQ in the germline V gene. In DNA, the CDR3 is TGCGCCAGCAGCCCGACCGGGACAGGGGGCTACAATGAGCAGTTCTTC. Its translation: CASSPTGTGGYNEQFF.

This chain links TRBV7-9 with TRBJ1-5, with 8 nucleotides matching TRBD1. Unmatched junction bases numbered 3, after V lost 4 bases and J lost 4 bases. This CDR3 is built from 14 residues. CDR1 and CDR2 (germline): SEHNR, FQNEAQ (reference sequence). CDR3 sequence: CASSSQGVNQPQHF. The CDR3 DNA sequence: TGTGCCAGCAGCTCACAGGGGGTGAATCAGCCCCAGCATTTT.

The chain uses TRBV19 and TRBJ2-7; D tentatively fits TRBD1 or TRBD2 (5 bases each). CDR3 length: 13 residues. In germline, CDR1 is LNHDA, CDR2 SQIVND (reference sequence). Trimming took off 3 bases at V and 3 bases at J, with 9 bases between the two ends. The CDR3 DNA reads as TGTGCCAGTAGTATCGCGAGGGGCTACGAGCAGTACTTC. It translates to CASSIARGYEQYF.